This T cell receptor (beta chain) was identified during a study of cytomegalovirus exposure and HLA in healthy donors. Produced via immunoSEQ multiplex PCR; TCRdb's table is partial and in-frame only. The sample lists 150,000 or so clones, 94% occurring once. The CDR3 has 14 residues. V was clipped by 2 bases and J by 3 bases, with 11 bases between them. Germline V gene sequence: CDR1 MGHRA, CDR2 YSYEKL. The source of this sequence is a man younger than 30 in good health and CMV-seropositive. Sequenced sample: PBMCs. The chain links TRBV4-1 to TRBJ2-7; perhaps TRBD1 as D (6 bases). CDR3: CASSQQGYLYEQYF. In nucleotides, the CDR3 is TGCGCCAGCAGCCAACAGGGGTATCTCTACGAGCAGTACTTC.